This note documents a single TCR beta chain sequence. The time point: naive CD8 control sorted from an acute-time-point sample. The data belong to a study of CD8 T cells in acute hepatitis C reinfection. Assay used: immunoSEQ multiplex PCR; TCRdb lists only in-frame clones, some missing. This table has fewer than 40,000 clones, over 75% appearing once. The receptor comes from a woman aged 18-30 years who spontaneously cleared hepatitis C infection. Specimen: naive CD8+ T cells from PBMCs.

In DNA form, the CDR3 reads TGTGCCAGCAGCGTAGGAAGCTATGGCTACACCTTC. Its protein product is CASSVGSYGYTF. The chain uses TRBV9 and TRBJ1-2, with unresolved D. With 0 bases removed from V and 4 bases from J, the gap between germline ends came to 4 bases. The CDR3 runs 12 residues. CDR1 and CDR2 from the germline V gene are SGDLS and YYNGEE.